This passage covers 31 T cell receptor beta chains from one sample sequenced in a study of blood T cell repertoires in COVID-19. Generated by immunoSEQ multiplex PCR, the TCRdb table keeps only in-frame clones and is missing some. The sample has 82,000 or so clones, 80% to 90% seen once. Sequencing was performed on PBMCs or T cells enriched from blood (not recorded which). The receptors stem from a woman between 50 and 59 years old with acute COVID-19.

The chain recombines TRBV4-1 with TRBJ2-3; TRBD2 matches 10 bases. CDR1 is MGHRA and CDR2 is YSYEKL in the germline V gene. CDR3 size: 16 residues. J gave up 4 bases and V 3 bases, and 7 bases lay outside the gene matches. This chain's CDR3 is CASSQTLAGASDTQYF. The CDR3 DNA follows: TGCGCCAGCAGCCAGACCCTAGCGGGAGCTTCAGATACGCAGTATTTT.

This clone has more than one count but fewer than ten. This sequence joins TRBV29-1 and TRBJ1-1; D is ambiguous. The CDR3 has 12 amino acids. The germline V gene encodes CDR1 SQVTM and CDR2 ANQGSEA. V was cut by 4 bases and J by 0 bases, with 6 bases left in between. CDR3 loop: CSVAKLNTEAFF. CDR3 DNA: TGCAGCGTTGCTAAATTGAACACTGAAGCTTTCTTT.

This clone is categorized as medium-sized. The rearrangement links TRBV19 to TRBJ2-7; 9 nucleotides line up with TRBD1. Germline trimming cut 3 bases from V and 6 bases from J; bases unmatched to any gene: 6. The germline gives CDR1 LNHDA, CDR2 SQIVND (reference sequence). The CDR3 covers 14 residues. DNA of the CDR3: TGTGCCAGTAGTATCGGGACAGGGTACAGCGAGCAGTACTTC. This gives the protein CASSIGTGYSEQYF.

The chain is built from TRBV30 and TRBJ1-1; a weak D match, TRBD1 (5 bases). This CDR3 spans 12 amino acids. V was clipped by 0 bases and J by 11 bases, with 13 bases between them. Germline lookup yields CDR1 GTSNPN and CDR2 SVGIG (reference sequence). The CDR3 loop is CAWSVRGRVAFF. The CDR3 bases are TGTGCCTGGAGTGTACGCGGCAGGGTGGCTTTCTTT.

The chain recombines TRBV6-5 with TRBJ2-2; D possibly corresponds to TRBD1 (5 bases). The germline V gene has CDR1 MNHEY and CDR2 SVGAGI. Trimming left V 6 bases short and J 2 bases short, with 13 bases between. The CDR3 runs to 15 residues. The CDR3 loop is CASSFDRANTGELFF. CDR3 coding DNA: TGTGCCAGCAGCTTCGACAGAGCTAACACCGGGGAGCTGTTTTTT.

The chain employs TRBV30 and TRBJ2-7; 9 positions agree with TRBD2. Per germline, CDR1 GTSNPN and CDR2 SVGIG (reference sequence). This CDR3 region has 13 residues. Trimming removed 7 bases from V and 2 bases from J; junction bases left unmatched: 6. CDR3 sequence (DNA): TGTGCCTCGGGGGCGGGAGGGCCCTACGAGCAGTACTTC. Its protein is CASGAGGPYEQYF.

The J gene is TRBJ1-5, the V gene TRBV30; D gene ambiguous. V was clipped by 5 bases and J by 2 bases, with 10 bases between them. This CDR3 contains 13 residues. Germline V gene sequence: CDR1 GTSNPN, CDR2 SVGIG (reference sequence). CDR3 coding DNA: TGTGCCTGGTCTCCCCGGGGCAATCAGCCCCAGCATTTT. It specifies CAWSPRGNQPQHF.

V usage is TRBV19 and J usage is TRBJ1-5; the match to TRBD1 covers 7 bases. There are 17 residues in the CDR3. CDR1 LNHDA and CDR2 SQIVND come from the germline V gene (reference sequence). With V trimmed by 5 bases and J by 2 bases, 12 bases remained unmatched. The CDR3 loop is CASSLGTGVGGNQPQHF. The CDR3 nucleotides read TGTGCCAGTAGTTTGGGAACAGGGGTGGGAGGCAATCAGCCCCAGCATTTT.

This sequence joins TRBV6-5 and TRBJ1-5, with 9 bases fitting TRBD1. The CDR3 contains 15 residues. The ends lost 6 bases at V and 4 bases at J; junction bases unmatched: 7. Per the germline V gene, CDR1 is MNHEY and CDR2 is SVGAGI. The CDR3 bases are TGTGCCAGCAGACTCCGGGACAGGGTAAATCAGCCCCAGCATTTT. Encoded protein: CASRLRDRVNQPQHF.

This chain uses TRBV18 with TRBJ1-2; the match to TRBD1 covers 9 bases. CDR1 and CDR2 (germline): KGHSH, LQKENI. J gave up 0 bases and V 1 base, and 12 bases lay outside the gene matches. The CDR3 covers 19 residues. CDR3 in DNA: TGTGCCAGCTCACCACTGGGTCGGGGGACAGGGAGATCTAACTATGGCTACACCTTC. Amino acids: CASSPLGRGTGRSNYGYTF.

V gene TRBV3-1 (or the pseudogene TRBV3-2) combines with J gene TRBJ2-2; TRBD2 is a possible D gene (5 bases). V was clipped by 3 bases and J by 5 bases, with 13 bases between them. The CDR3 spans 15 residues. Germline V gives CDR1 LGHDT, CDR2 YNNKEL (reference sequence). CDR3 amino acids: CASSQWAPGTGELFF. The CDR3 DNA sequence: TGTGCCAGCAGCCAGTGGGCCCCGGGGACCGGGGAGCTGTTTTTT.

The CDR3 region has the DNA TGTGCCAGCTCGAGCAGACAGGTCATACCACCGACTCCTGGCAAAAACATTCAGTACTTC. Translating gives CASSSRQVIPPTPGKNIQYF. This rearrangement joins TRBV18 to TRBJ2-4; possibly TRBD1 for D (6 bases). This CDR3 region has 20 residues. Germline CDR1 and CDR2: KGHSH and LQKENI. The V gene lost 6 bases and the J gene lost 3 bases, with 30 bases spanning the gap.

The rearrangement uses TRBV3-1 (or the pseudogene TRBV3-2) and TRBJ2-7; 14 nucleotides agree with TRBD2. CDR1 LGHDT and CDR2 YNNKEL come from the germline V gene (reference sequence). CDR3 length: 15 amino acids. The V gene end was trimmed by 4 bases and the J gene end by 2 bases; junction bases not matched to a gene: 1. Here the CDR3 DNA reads TGTGCCAGCAGCCCGACTAGCGGGAGGGCCTACGAGCAGTACTTC. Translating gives CASSPTSGRAYEQYF.

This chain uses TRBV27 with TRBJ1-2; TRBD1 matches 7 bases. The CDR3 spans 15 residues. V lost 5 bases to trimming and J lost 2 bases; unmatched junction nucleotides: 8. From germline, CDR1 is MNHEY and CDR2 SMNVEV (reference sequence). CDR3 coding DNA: TGTGCCAGCAGTCCAACCGGGACAGACAACTATGGCTACACCTTC. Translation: CASSPTGTDNYGYTF.

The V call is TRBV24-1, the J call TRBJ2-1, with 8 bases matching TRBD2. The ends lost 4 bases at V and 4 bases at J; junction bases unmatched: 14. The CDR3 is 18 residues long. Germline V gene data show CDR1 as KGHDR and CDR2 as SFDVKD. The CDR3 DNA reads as TGTGCCACCAGTGAACGGGGATTCGGGAGGGCCAGATACAATGAGCAGTTCTTC. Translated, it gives CATSERGFGRARYNEQFF.

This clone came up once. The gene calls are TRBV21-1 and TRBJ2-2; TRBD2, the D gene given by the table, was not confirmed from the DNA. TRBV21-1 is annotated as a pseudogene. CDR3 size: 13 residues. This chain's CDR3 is CASSKSNTGELFF. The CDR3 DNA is TGTGCCAGCAGCAAGAGCAACACCGGGGAGCTGTTTTTT.

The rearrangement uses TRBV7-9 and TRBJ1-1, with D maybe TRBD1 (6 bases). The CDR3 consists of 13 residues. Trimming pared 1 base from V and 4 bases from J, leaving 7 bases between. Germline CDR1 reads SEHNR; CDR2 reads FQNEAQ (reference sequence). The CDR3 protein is CASSLGGGTEAFF. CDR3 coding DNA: TGTGCCAGCAGCTTAGGAGGGGGCACTGAAGCTTTCTTT.

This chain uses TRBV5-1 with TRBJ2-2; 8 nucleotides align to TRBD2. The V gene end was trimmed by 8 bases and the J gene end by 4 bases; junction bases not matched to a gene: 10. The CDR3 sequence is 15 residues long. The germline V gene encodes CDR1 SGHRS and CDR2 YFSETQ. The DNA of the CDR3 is TGCGCCAGTCAAGGAGGTAGCGGGACCACCGGGGAGCTGTTTTTT. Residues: CASQGGSGTTGELFF.

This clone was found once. The CDR3 DNA reads as TGTGCCAGTAGTATAGATTTTTCAGGGAGGGGCAATCAGCCCCAGCATTTT. It yields the protein CASSIDFSGRGNQPQHF. The chain is built from TRBV19 and TRBJ1-5; perhaps TRBD1 as D (5 bases). Trimming shortened V by 0 bases and J by 2 bases, and 14 bases separated the two germline ends. The CDR3 is 17 amino acids. CDR1 and CDR2 (germline): LNHDA, SQIVND (reference sequence).

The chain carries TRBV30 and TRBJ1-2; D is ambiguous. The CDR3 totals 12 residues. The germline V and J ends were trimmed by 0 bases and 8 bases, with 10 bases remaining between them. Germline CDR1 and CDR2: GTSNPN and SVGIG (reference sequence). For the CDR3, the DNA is TGTGCCTGGAGTGTATCCACGGGGGGCTACACCTTC. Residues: CAWSVSTGGYTF.

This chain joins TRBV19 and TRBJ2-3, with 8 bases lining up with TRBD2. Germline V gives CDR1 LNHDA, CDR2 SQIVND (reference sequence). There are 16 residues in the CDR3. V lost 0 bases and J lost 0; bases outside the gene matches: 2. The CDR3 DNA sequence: TGTGCCAGTAGTATAGAGGCTAGCGGGAGCACAGATACGCAGTATTTT. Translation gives CASSIEASGSTDTQYF. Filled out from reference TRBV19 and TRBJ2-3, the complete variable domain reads DGGITQSPKYLFRKEGQNVTLSCEQNLNHDAMYWYRQDPGQGLRLIYYSQIVNDFQKGDIAEGYSVSREKKESFPLTVTSAQKNPTAFYLCASSIEASGSTDTQYFGPGTRLTVL.

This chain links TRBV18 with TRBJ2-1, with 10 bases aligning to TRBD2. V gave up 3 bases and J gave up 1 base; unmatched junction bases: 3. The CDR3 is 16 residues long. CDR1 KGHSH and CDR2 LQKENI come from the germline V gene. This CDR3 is CASSPPSGRSYNEQFF. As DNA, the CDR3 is TGTGCCAGCTCACCCCCTAGCGGGAGATCCTACAATGAGCAGTTCTTC.

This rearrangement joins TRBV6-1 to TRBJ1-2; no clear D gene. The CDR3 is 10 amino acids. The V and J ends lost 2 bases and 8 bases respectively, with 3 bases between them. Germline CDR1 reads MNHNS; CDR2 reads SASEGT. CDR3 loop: CASSESGYTF. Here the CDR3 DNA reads TGTGCCAGCAGTGAAAGCGGCTACACCTTC.

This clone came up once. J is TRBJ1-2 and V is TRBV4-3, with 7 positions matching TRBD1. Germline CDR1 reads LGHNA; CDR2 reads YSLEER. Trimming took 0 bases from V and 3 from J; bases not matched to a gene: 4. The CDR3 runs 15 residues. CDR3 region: CASSQEDRSDYGYTF. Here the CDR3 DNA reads TGCGCCAGCAGCCAAGAGGACAGGTCTGACTATGGCTACACCTTC.

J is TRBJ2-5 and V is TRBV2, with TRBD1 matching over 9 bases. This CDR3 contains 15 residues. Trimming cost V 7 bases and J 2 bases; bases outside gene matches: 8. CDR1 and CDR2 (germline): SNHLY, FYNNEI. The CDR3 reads CASTKRDREQETQYF. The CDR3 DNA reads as TGTGCCAGCACCAAAAGGGACAGGGAACAAGAGACCCAGTACTTC.

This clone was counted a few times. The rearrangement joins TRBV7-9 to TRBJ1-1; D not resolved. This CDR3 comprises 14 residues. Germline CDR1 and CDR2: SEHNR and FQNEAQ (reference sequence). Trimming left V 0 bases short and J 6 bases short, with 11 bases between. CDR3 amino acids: CASSLAAGGSEAFF. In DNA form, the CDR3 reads TGTGCCAGCAGCTTAGCCGCGGGTGGCTCTGAAGCTTTCTTT.

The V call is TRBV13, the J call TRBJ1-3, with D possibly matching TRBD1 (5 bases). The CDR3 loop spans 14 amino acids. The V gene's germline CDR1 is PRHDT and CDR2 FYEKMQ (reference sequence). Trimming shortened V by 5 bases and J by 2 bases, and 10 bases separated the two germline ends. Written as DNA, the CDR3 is TGTGCCAGCAGCCTGACAGAGACTGGAAACACCATATATTTT. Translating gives CASSLTETGNTIYF.

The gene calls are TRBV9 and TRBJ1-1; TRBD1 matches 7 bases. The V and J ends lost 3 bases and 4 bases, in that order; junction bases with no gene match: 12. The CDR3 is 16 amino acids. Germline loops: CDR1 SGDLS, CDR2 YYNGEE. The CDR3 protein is CASSETRGKGATEAFF. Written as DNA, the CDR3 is TGTGCCAGCAGCGAAACGAGGGGGAAGGGGGCCACTGAAGCTTTCTTT. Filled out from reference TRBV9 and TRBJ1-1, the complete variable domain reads DSGVTQTPKHLITATGQRVTLRCSPRSGDLSVYWYQQSLDQGLQFLIQYYNGEERAKGNILERFSAQQFPDLHSELNLSSLELGDSALYFCASSETRGKGATEAFFGQGTRLTVV.

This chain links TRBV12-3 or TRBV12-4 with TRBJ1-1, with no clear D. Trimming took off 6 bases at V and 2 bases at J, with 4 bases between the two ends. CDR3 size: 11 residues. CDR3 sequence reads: CASSINTEAFF. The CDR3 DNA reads TGTGCCAGCAGCATCAACACTGAAGCTTTCTTT.

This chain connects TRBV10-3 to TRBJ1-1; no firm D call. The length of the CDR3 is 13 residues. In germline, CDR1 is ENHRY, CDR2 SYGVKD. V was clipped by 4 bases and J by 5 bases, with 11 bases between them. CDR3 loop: CAISGGIGTEAFF. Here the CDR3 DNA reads TGTGCCATCAGTGGAGGAATTGGGACTGAAGCTTTCTTT.

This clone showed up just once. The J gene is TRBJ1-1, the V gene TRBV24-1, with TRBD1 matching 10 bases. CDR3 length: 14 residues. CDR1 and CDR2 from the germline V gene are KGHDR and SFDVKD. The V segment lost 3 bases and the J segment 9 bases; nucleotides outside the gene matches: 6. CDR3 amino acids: CATSDPRQGAKAFF. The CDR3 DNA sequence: TGTGCCACCAGTGATCCCCGACAGGGGGCTAAAGCTTTCTTT.